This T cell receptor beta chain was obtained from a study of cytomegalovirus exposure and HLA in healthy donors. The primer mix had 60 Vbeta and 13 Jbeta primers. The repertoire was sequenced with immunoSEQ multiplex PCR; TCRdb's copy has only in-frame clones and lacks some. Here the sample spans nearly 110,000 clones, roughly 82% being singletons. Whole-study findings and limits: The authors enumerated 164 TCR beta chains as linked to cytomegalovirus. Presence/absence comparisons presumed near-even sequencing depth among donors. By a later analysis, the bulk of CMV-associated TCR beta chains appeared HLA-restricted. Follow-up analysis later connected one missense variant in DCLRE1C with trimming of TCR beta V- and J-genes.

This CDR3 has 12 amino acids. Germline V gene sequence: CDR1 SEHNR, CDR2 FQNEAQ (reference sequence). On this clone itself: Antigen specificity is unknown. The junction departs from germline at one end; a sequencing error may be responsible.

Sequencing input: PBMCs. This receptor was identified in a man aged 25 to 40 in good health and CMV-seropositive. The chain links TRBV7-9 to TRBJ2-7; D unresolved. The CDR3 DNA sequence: TGTTCCAGCAGCTCCAGAAGTGTCGAGCAGTACTTC. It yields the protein CSSSSRSVEQYF.